This passage covers 18 T cell receptor beta chains from one sample sequenced in a study of control samples from healthy donors and cancer patients. Sequencing was performed with immunoSEQ multiplex PCR; in TCRdb, only in-frame clones are kept and a portion is missing. The sample lists 95,000 to 150,000 clones, roughly 87% occurring once. The sequenced material came from blood. The receptors stem from a man between 18 and 29 years old in good health.

A few counts support this clone. The rearrangement links TRBV5-4 to TRBJ1-2, with 8 bases fitting TRBD1. Germline values: CDR1 SGHNT, CDR2 YYREEE (reference sequence). This CDR3 has 13 residues. V gave up 4 bases and J gave up 6 bases; unmatched junction bases: 5. CDR3 sequence (DNA): TGTGCCAGCAGCCCGCAGGGGGCGGATGGCTACACCTTC. Its protein product is CASSPQGADGYTF.

V is TRBV19 and J is TRBJ2-7, with D tentatively TRBD2 (5 bases). V lost 3 bases and J 2 bases, leaving 8 bases between the germline ends. The germline V gene has CDR1 LNHDA and CDR2 SQIVND (reference sequence). CDR3 length: 13 amino acids. The CDR3 region has the DNA TGTGCCAGTAGTATCCCGGGGACCTACGAGCAGTACTTC. Translating gives CASSIPGTYEQYF. The variable domain in full, with the rest retrieved from reference TRBV19 and TRBJ2-7, is DGGITQSPKYLFRKEGQNVTLSCEQNLNHDAMYWYRQDPGQGLRLIYYSQIVNDFQKGDIAEGYSVSREKKESFPLTVTSAQKNPTAFYLCASSIPGTYEQYFGPGTRLTVT.

This sequence joins TRBV30 and TRBJ1-1; weak D call: TRBD1 (5 bases). The V end lost 0 bases, the J end lost 2 bases, and 19 bases lay between the germline ends. Germline V gene lookup returns CDR1 GTSNPN and CDR2 SVGIG (reference sequence). This CDR3 comprises 17 residues. The CDR3 is CAWSVRGVRKGNTEAFF. CDR3 bases: TGTGCCTGGAGTGTAAGGGGCGTTCGGAAGGGTAACACTGAAGCTTTCTTT.

The chain couples TRBV10-3 to TRBJ2-3, with 7 bases matching TRBD2. Germline values: CDR1 ENHRY, CDR2 SYGVKD. The CDR3 loop spans 14 amino acids. Trimming took 1 base from V and 3 from J; bases not matched to a gene: 1. CDR3 coding DNA: TGTGCCATCAGTGAGTTGGGGGGGACAGATACGCAGTATTTT. Translating it yields CAISELGGTDTQYF.

Comments on this clone: The junction departs from the called germline gene at one end, perhaps through a read error. The CDR3 protein is CASRISTDPTRELFF. CDR3 nucleotides: TGTGCCAGCAGGATATCGACAGATCCCACCAGGGAGCTGTTTTTT. The J gene is TRBJ2-2, the V gene TRBV9; possibly TRBD1 for D (5 bases). The CDR3 extends over 15 amino acids. The germline V gene encodes CDR1 SGDLS and CDR2 YYNGEE.

The chain is built from TRBV6-1 and TRBJ2-1; 10 nucleotides match TRBD2. Losses at the gene ends were 3 bases for V and 2 bases for J; bases not matched to a gene: 13. CDR1 is MNHNS, CDR2 SASEGT, per germline. This CDR3 comprises 19 residues. The DNA of the CDR3 is TGTGCCAGCAGTGACCCGCCGGGCCAACTAGCGGGGACCTACAATGAGCAGTTCTTC. Translating it yields CASSDPPGQLAGTYNEQFF.

The chain couples TRBV28 to TRBJ1-1; a weak D match, TRBD1 (5 bases). Germline-derived CDR1 and CDR2 are MDHEN and SYDVKM. The ends were cut back, 7 bases at V and 0 bases at J, with 9 bases in the middle. This CDR3 comprises 13 residues. CDR3 amino acids: CASTPTVNTEAFF. For the CDR3, the DNA is TGTGCCAGCACCCCGACAGTGAACACTGAAGCTTTCTTT.

V gene TRBV5-6 combines with J gene TRBJ1-1; maybe TRBD1 (6 bases). Germline V lookup: CDR1 SGHDT, CDR2 YYEEEE. There are 12 residues in the CDR3. Trimming stripped 4 bases from V and 6 bases from J, with 10 bases between. The CDR3, as DNA: TGTGCCAGCAGCGAACAGGGCCCTGAAGCTTTCTTT. Translation gives CASSEQGPEAFF.

This chain joins TRBV19 and TRBJ1-5, with D possibly matching TRBD1 (6 bases). The CDR3 contains 13 residues. V shed 11 bases and J shed 5 bases, with 16 bases lying between them. Germline V gene lookup returns CDR1 LNHDA and CDR2 SQIVND (reference sequence). CDR3: CAAGRDMDQPQHF. CDR3 coding DNA: TGTGCCGCGGGACGGGACATGGATCAGCCCCAGCATTTT.

V and J are TRBV28 and TRBJ1-2, with D possibly TRBD1 on 6 matching bases. Germline V gives CDR1 MDHEN, CDR2 SYDVKM. This CDR3 contains 13 residues. V lost 5 bases and J lost 7, with 14 bases in between. CDR3 DNA sequence: TGTGCCAGCAGTATGGGACAATCCGGTGGCTACACCTTC. Translating gives CASSMGQSGGYTF.

This clone was seen a single time. The chain has TRBV19 and TRBJ2-3; 9 bases line up with TRBD2. The junction had 13 bases not matched to a gene; V was cut back by 8 bases and J by 4 bases. The CDR3 runs 16 residues. Looked up from germline, CDR1 is LNHDA and CDR2 is SQIVND (reference sequence). Here the CDR3 reads CASSSIAGDGADTQYF. The CDR3 region has the DNA TGTGCCAGTTCTTCAATAGCGGGAGATGGAGCAGATACGCAGTATTTT.

V usage is TRBV6-5 and J usage is TRBJ2-7; 7 positions agree with TRBD1. This CDR3 has 11 residues. Germline V gene data show CDR1 as MNHEY and CDR2 as SVGAGI. Trimming took 10 bases from V and 7 from J; bases not matched to a gene: 7. CDR3 DNA sequence: TGTGCCACCACGACAGGGCGGGAGCAGTACTTC. This codes for CATTTGREQYF.

The rearrangement joins TRBV9 to TRBJ2-1, with 9 positions matching TRBD2. This CDR3 is built from 16 residues. From germline, CDR1 is SGDLS and CDR2 YYNGEE. The trim removed 4 bases at V and 4 bases at J, leaving 9 bases unmatched. CDR3 coding DNA: TGTGCCAGCAGCCCCATTGCGGGAGGGCCTTACAATGAGCAGTTCTTC. Its translation: CASSPIAGGPYNEQFF.

CDR3 residues: CASSLDPEMAKNIQYF. As DNA, the CDR3 is TGTGCCAGCAGCTTAGATCCGGAGATGGCCAAAAACATTCAGTACTTC. The V and J genes are TRBV7-2 and TRBJ2-4; D not certain. The CDR3 sequence is 16 residues long. Germline CDR1 and CDR2: SGHTA and FQGNSA. V was pared by 1 base and J by 1 base, with 11 bases between. The full variable domain, with the rest looked up from reference TRBV7-2 and TRBJ2-4, is GAGVSQSPSNKVTEKGKDVELRCDPISGHTALYWYRQSLGQGLEFLIYFQGNSAPDKSGLPSDRFSAERTGGSVSTLTIQRTQQEDSAVYLCASSLDPEMAKNIQYFGAGTRLSVL.

CDR3 region: CASSPGTPAGAFF. In DNA form, the CDR3 reads TGTGCCAGCAGCCCCGGGACCCCGGCGGGAGCTTTCTTT. The V call is TRBV7-3, the J call TRBJ1-1, with D perhaps TRBD1 (5 bases). The germline gives CDR1 SGHTA, CDR2 FQGTGA. The V end was cut by 5 bases, the J end by 10 bases, with 17 bases between. CDR3 size: 13 residues.

This clone was observed once. This chain uses TRBV18 with TRBJ2-3; D ambiguous. Germline values: CDR1 KGHSH, CDR2 LQKENI. Deletions cut 0 bases from V and 3 bases from J, with 7 bases between. There are 14 residues in the CDR3. The CDR3 nucleotides are TGTGCCAGCTCACCACCAGTGAGGACAGATACGCAGTATTTT. Protein: CASSPPVRTDTQYF. Filled out from reference TRBV18 and TRBJ2-3, the complete variable domain reads NAGVMQNPRHLVRRRGQEARLRCSPMKGHSHVYWYRQLPEEGLKFMVYLQKENIIDESGMPKERFSAEFPKEGPSILRIQQVVRGDSAAYFCASSPPVRTDTQYFGPGTRLTVL.

The chain is built from TRBV5-1 and TRBJ2-7; D is possibly TRBD1 (6 bases). Trimming removed 5 bases at V and 1 base at J, with 13 bases between. The germline CDR1 and CDR2 sequences are SGHRS and YFSETQ. The CDR3 extends over 14 amino acids. In nucleotides, the CDR3 is TGCGCCAGCAGTCGGACAGAGGGTTCCTACGAGCAGTACTTC. The encoded protein is CASSRTEGSYEQYF.

This chain connects TRBV25-1 to TRBJ1-1; D is uncertain. Per the germline V gene, CDR1 is MGHDK and CDR2 is SYGVNS. CDR3 size: 12 residues. V was cut by 2 bases and J by 6 bases, with 7 bases left in between. For the CDR3, the DNA is TGTGCCAGCAGTGAAAGGGCCTCTGAAGCTTTCTTT. Translated, it gives CASSERASEAFF.